Reported below is one TCR beta chain. What it binds is unknown. This CDR3 spans 16 amino acids. Per the germline V gene, CDR1 is SGHRS and CDR2 is YFSETQ. The V and J ends lost 0 bases and 0 bases respectively, with 9 bases between them. The data stem from a study of cytomegalovirus exposure and HLA in healthy donors. It was with 60 Vbeta and 13 Jbeta primers that the PCR ran. Generated by immunoSEQ multiplex PCR, the TCRdb table keeps only in-frame clones and is missing some. The data show 100,000 or so clones, less than 85% seen once. Findings and caveats of the study: According to reports, the classifier identified cytomegalovirus status with high specificity and sensitivity.

The sequenced sample was PBMCs. V is TRBV5-1 and J is TRBJ1-4, with D possibly being TRBD1 (5 bases). The TCR originated in a man aged 25 to 45 in good health and CMV-seropositive. CDR3 in amino acids: CASSLGGSATNEKLFF. The CDR3 coding sequence is TGCGCCAGCAGCTTGGGGGGCAGTGCAACTAATGAAAAACTGTTTTTT.